This T cell receptor beta chain stems from a study of T cell repertoires in cytomegalovirus infection. The overall study: It was recently identified HLA-C-restricted and well-studied HLA-B-restricted CMV epitopes that the study used. Public TCR beta signatures were indicative of both CMV infection and a matching HLA type.

V lost 5 bases, J lost 4 bases, and 10 bases stayed unmatched. The germline gives CDR1 MNHEY, CDR2 SMNVEV (reference sequence). This CDR3 contains 15 residues. TCRdb called the reads again in MiXCR, with one record for every CDR3 protein. The sample holds approximately 910,000 distinct CDR3 sequences, roughly 31% seen once. This clonotype was observed at least ten times. Its antigen is currently unknown. Study-wide results and limits: Carriers of CMV plus the relevant HLA were identified by cumulative public TCR beta family frequency. Within the response measured ex vivo, HLA-C-restricted CMV-specific TCR beta clonotypes were dominant.

The sample consisted of cultured CD8+ T cells from PBMCs, taken from culture after CMV antigen stimulation. This sequence was found in a human donor in good health (CMV status not recorded). Some clones in this sample may be carry-over from other donors' samples. This chain connects TRBV27 to TRBJ1-2; TRBD1 matches 7 bases. The CDR3 region has the DNA TGTGCCAGCAGTCATAAGCCCAGGGGGTCCTATGGCTACACCTTC. Translation: CASSHKPRGSYGYTF.